Listed below are T cell receptor beta chains from one sample, sequenced in a study of cytomegalovirus exposure and HLA in healthy donors. Assay: immunoSEQ multiplex PCR; the TCRdb copy retains only in-frame clones and omits some. The table lists around 130,000 clones, approximately 80% of them singletons. Sequencing input: PBMCs. These receptor sequences come from a girl between 2 and 10 years old in good health and CMV-seronegative. Both conserved end residues are part of each CDR3. D genes are given only for firm matches. Expanded clones get a size class; other rows say once, few or many, or leave the size out.

d_gene,j_gene,v_gene,abundance,CDR3aa,CDR3nt
NA,TRBJ2-7,TRBV5-1,NA,CASSSGGYEQYF,TGCGCCAGCAGCTCCGGGGGCTACGAGCAGTACTTC
TRBD1,TRBJ2-5,TRBV2,NA,CASSDRTGGQETQYF,TGTGCCAGCAGTGATCGGACAGGGGGCCAAGAGACCCAGTACTTC
TRBD2,TRBJ2-1,TRBV9,NA,CASSVDGLAGAEQFF,TGTGCCAGCAGCGTAGACGGGCTAGCGGGGGCTGAGCAGTTCTTC
TRBD1,TRBJ2-7,TRBV29-1,few,CSVEDLGQEEGGSYEQYF,TGCAGCGTTGAAGATCTAGGACAGGAGGAAGGGGGCTCCTACGAGCAGTACTTC
NA,TRBJ1-5,TRBV4-2,NA,CASSQGGDNNQPQHF,TGTGCCAGCAGCCAAGGAGGGGACAACAATCAGCCCCAGCATTTT
TRBD1,TRBJ1-1,TRBV15,NA,CATSRFSGTGMKAFF,TGTGCCACCAGCAGATTCTCAGGGACAGGCATGAAAGCTTTCTTT
NA,TRBJ2-5,TRBV30,once,CAWSPTFQETQYF,TGTGCCTGGAGTCCAACTTTCCAAGAGACCCAGTACTTC
NA,TRBJ1-3,TRBV19,NA,CASSPAGNTIYF,TGTGCCAGTAGCCCTGCTGGAAACACCATATATTTT
NA,TRBJ1-1,TRBV5-1,NA,CASSLGGGTMNTEAFF,TGCGCCAGCAGCTTGGGGGGGGGCACCATGAACACTGAAGCTTTCTTT
NA,TRBJ1-3,TRBV19,few,CASLPGGSGNTIYF,TGTGCCAGCCTACCGGGGGGTTCTGGAAACACCATATATTTT
TRBD2,TRBJ2-3,TRBV4-2,NA,CASSQAGTSDPDTQYF,TGTGCCAGCAGCCAAGCCGGGACTAGCGATCCAGATACGCAGTATTTT
TRBD2,TRBJ2-2,TRBV5-5,NA,CASSLTSGGNTGELFF,TGTGCCAGCAGCTTGACTAGCGGGGGGAACACCGGGGAGCTGTTTTTT
NA,TRBJ2-7,TRBV6-6,NA,CASSYSEPTENYEQYF,TGTGCCAGCAGTTACTCCGAGCCGACAGAGAACTACGAGCAGTACTTC
TRBD2,TRBJ2-5,TRBV7-2,NA,CASSPGGAQETQYF,TGTGCCAGCAGCCCCGGGGGGGCCCAAGAGACCCAGTACTTC
TRBD2,TRBJ2-7,TRBV5-1,once,CASSFTSGTRNEQYF,TGCGCCAGCAGCTTTACTAGCGGGACTCGGAACGAGCAGTACTTC
NA,TRBJ2-7,TRBV5-1,NA,CASSAPFAQTGEQYF,TGCGCCAGCAGCGCCCCTTTCGCCCAAACGGGAGAGCAGTACTTC
NA,TRBJ2-1,TRBV30,NA,CAWSDQTGQFF,TGTGCCTGGAGTGACCAGACAGGGCAGTTCTTC
NA,TRBJ2-1,TRBV6-1,NA,CASSAGGPTHNEQFF,TGTGCCAGCAGTGCCGGCGGGCCTACCCACAATGAGCAGTTCTTC
NA,TRBJ1-1,TRBV11-2,NA,CASSLVGAFTEAFF,TGTGCCAGCAGCTTAGTGGGGGCCTTCACTGAAGCTTTCTTT
NA,TRBJ2-5,TRBV7-2,NA,CASSLAGRRETQYF,TGTGCCAGCAGCTTAGCGGGGAGGCGAGAGACCCAGTACTTC
TRBD2,TRBJ2-3,TRBV7-9,NA,CASSPRAGTSGGDTQYF,TGTGCCAGCAGCCCCCGCGCCGGGACTAGCGGGGGTGATACGCAGTATTTT
TRBD1,TRBJ2-7,TRBV30,NA,CAWSRQGAYEQYF,TGTGCCTGGAGTAGGCAGGGGGCCTACGAGCAGTACTTC
TRBD1,TRBJ2-7,TRBV27,NA,CASSSLDRGLYEQYF,TGTGCCAGCAGTTCTCTTGACAGGGGGCTCTACGAGCAGTACTTC
NA,TRBJ2-7,TRBV9,NA,CASSVGLGGHEQYF,TGTGCCAGCAGCGTAGGTCTAGGAGGGCACGAGCAGTACTTC
TRBD1,TRBJ1-2,TRBV28,NA,CASSPGTANYGYTF,TGTGCCAGCAGTCCCGGGACAGCCAACTATGGCTACACCTTC
NA,TRBJ2-7,TRBV27,NA,CASSPSSYEQYF,TGTGCCAGCAGCCCTAGCTCCTACGAGCAGTACTTC
NA,TRBJ1-6,TRBV4-2,NA,CASSQDGAQNSPLHF,TGTGCCAGCAGCCAAGATGGGGCCCAAAATTCACCCCTCCACTTT
NA,TRBJ1-1,TRBV30,NA,CAWSRTRDTEAFF,TGTGCCTGGAGTAGAACCCGGGACACTGAAGCTTTCTTT
TRBD1,TRBJ2-1,TRBV27,NA,CASSPWNQQGANNEQFF,TGTGCCAGCAGTCCCTGGAATCAACAGGGGGCAAATAATGAGCAGTTCTTC
TRBD1,TRBJ2-3,TRBV6-5,NA,CASSYGDRGSDTQYF,TGTGCCAGCAGTTACGGGGACAGGGGATCAGATACGCAGTATTTT
NA,TRBJ1-3,TRBV6-1,NA,CASSDEPQGPGNTIYF,TGTGCCAGCAGTGATGAGCCCCAGGGCCCTGGAAACACCATATATTTT